This T cell receptor beta chain was sequenced for a study of T cell clones after liver transplantation. At the level of the study: Patients counted as tolerant after at least one year off all immunosuppression, enzymes not exceeding twice normal. Samples came pre-transplant, pre-randomization before withdrawal, and post-randomization after withdrawal ended.

Trimming left V 6 bases short and J 7 bases short, with 19 bases between. The length of the CDR3 is 15 residues. CDR1 is KGHSH, CDR2 LQKENI, per germline. Sequenced by immunoSEQ multiplex PCR; TCRdb stores in-frame clones only, minus some. The repertoire holds roughly 15,000 clones, approximately 91% seen once, with just under 50% in the top ten. The sequence was obtained from a human donor who received a liver transplant. This material consisted of CD8+ T cells from blood, taken before liver transplant. The rearrangement uses TRBV18 and TRBJ2-1; D might be TRBD2 (6 bases). CDR3 in amino acids: CASSREDDGGNEQFF. The CDR3 nucleotides read TGTGCCAGCTCCCGAGAAGACGACGGGGGTAATGAGCAGTTCTTC. The full variable domain, with the rest looked up from reference TRBV18 and TRBJ2-1, is NAGVMQNPRHLVRRRGQEARLRCSPMKGHSHVYWYRQLPEEGLKFMVYLQKENIIDESGMPKERFSAEFPKEGPSILRIQQVVRGDSAAYFCASSREDDGGNEQFFGPGTRLTVL.